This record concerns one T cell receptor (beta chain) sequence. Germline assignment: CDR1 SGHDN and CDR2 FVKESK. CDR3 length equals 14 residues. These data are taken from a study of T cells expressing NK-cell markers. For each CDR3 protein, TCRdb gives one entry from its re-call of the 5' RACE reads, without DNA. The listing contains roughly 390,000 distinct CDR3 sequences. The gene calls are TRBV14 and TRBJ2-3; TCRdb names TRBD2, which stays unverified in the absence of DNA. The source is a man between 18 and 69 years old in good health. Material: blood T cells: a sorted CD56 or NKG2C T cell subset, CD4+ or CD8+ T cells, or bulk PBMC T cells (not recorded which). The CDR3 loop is CASSQKGLRYTQYF. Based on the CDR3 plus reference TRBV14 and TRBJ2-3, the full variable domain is EAGVTQFPSHSVIEKGQTVTLRCDPISGHDNLYWYRRVMGKEIKFLLHFVKESKQDESGMPNNRFLAERTGGTYSTLKVQPAELEDSGVYFCASSQKGLRYTQYFGPGTRLTVL.